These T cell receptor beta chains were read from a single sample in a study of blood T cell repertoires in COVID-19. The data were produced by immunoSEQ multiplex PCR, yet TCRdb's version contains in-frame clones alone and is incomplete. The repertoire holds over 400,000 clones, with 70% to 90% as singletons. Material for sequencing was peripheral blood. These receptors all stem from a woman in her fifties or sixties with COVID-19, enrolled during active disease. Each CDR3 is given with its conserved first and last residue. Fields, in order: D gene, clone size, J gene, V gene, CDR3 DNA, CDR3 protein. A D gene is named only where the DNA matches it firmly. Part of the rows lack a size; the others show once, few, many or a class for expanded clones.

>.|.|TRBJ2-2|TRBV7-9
TGTGCCAGCAAATACAACGGGGAGCTGTTTTTT
CASKYNGELFF
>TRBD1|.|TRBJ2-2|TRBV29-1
TGCAGCGTTGAAAAGCAGGGGGCATACACCGGGGAGCTGTTTTTT
CSVEKQGAYTGELFF
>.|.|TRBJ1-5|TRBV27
TGTGCCAGCAGTTTAACGCAGGGATTCAATCAGCCCCAGCATTTT
CASSLTQGFNQPQHF
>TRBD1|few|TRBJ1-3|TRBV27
TGTGCCAGCAGTCCCAAACTCCCGACAGGGGGCGCAAGCTCTGGAAACACCATATATTTT
CASSPKLPTGGASSGNTIYF
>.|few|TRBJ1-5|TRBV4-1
TGCGCCAGCAGCCACCCCCGTTCAGGGGTGAGCAATCAGCCCCAGCATTTT
CASSHPRSGVSNQPQHF
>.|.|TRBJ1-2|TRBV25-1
TGTGCCACCTGGGGGGGTCCCTATGGCTACACCTTC
CATWGGPYGYTF
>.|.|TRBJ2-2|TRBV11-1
TGTGCCAGCAGTAATACCGGGACTCTCTCGAGCGGGGAGCTGTTTTTT
CASSNTGTLSSGELFF
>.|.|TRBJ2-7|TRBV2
TGTGCCAGCAGTGTAGGGCTAGCGAAATCCTACGAGCAGTACTTC
CASSVGLAKSYEQYF
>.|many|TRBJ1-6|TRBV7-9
TGTGCCAGCAGCTTAACCGGGGGGTTTGGGTCACCCCTCCACTTT
CASSLTGGFGSPLHF
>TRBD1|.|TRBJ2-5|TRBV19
TGTGCCAGTAGTAAGGGTGGACAGGGCGCGGAGACCCAGTACTTC
CASSKGGQGAETQYF
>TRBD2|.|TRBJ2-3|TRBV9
TGTGCCAGCAGCCCCCGGACTAGCGGGGGGGCGGATACGCAGTATTTT
CASSPRTSGGADTQYF
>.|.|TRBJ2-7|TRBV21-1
TGTGCCAGCAGCCCCCGGGACACACGCTACGAGCAGTACTTC
CASSPRDTRYEQYF
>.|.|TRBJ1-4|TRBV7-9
TGTGCCAGCAGCCTTCAGGGTAGCGAAAAACTGTTTTTT
CASSLQGSEKLFF
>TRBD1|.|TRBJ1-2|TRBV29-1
TGCAGCGTTACCTTAGGGACAGGGGCTCATGGCTACACCTTC
CSVTLGTGAHGYTF
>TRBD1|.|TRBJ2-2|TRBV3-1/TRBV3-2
TGTGCCAGCAGCCTTGGTACAGGGGCTAACACCGGGGAGCTGTTTTTT
CASSLGTGANTGELFF
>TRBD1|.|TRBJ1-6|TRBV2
TGTGCCAGCAGTGGACGGGCCACAGGGGTCCAAAATTCACCCCTCCACTTT
CASSGRATGVQNSPLHF
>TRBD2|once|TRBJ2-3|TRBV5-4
TGTGCCAGCAGCTCCAGGACTAGCGGAGCCACAGATACGCAGTATTTT
CASSSRTSGATDTQYF
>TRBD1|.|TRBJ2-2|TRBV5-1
TGCGCCAGCAGCGACGGGACAGGGGGCCAGGGGGAGCTGTTTTTT
CASSDGTGGQGELFF
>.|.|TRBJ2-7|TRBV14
TGTGCCAGCAGCATTCAACCACTCTACGAGCAGTACTTC
CASSIQPLYEQYF
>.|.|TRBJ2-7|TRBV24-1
TGTGCCACCAGTGATTTTCGGGAGCAATACTTC
CATSDFREQYF
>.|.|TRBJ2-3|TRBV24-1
TGTGCCACCAGTGAGTCCCAGGGAAATACGCAGTATTTT
CATSESQGNTQYF